What follows are 10 T cell receptor beta chains derived from one specimen sequenced in a study of T-cell reconstitution after alpha-beta-depleted transplantation in children. TCRbeta library construction was performed incorporating unique molecular identifiers. TCRdb re-called the PCR reads with MiXCR, one entry per CDR3 protein. The table records 97,000 or so distinct CDR3 sequences, about 8% of them present only once. Source: PBMCs, taken before TCRalphabeta/CD19-depleted stem cell transplant. These receptors were collected from a boy younger than 10 with acute lymphoblastic leukemia, due to receive a stem cell transplant.

The V gene is TRBV29-1, the J gene TRBJ2-5; D is perhaps TRBD2 (5 bases). V was trimmed by 5 bases and J by 2 bases, leaving 6 bases between them. CDR1 and CDR2 from the germline V gene are SQVTM and ANQGSEA. The CDR3 covers 11 residues. The CDR3 loop is CSVSGQETQYF. The CDR3, as DNA: TGCAGCGTTTCGGGGCAAGAGACCCAGTACTTC.

This clonotype was seen at least ten times. This chain uses TRBV7-2 with TRBJ2-1; 9 positions match TRBD1. CDR1 and CDR2 (germline): SGHTA, FQGNSA. The CDR3 is made up of 16 amino acids. V lost 5 bases, J lost 10 bases, and 15 bases stayed unmatched. Here the CDR3 reads CASSLSGTGSVVEQFF. The CDR3, as DNA: TGTGCCAGCAGCCTCTCCGGGACAGGGAGCGTAGTCGAGCAGTTCTTC.

This clonotype has only a few counts. This sequence joins TRBV7-2 and TRBJ2-1; 7 nucleotides align to TRBD2. The junction had 13 bases not matched to a gene; V was cut back by 5 bases and J by 3 bases. Per the germline V gene, CDR1 is SGHTA and CDR2 is FQGNSA. This CDR3 comprises 17 residues. In DNA, the CDR3 is TGTGCCAGCAGCCCCTGGGGCAAGCGGGGAAGCTACAATGAGCAGTTCTTC. This sequence encodes CASSPWGKRGSYNEQFF.

This clonotype has a handful of counts. This rearrangement joins TRBV7-6 to TRBJ1-5; 7 bases match TRBD1. V trimming: 6 bases; J trimming: 5 bases; junction bases outside the gene matches: 13. The CDR3 spans 16 residues. Germline loops: CDR1 SGHVS, CDR2 FNYEAQ. The CDR3 region has the DNA TGTGCCAGCAGTCCTTATGGGACAGTCGGACATCAGCCCCAGCATTTT. The encoded protein is CASSPYGTVGHQPQHF. Full variable domain (rest looked up from reference TRBV7-6 and TRBJ1-5): GAGVSQSPRYKVTKRGQDVALRCDPISGHVSLYWYRQALGQGPEFLTYFNYEAQQDKSGLPNDRFSAERPEGSISTLTIQRTEQRDSAMYRCASSPYGTVGHQPQHFGDGTRLSIL.

Concerning this clonotype: The junction differs from germline at one of its ends, possibly a read error. The chain has TRBV12-3 or TRBV12-4 and TRBJ2-6, with TRBD1 identical over 8 bases. The CDR3 is 18 amino acids. For the CDR3, the DNA is TGTGCCAGCTGTTTAGGGGGGACAGGAATCTCTGGGGCCAACGTCCTGACTTTC. This sequence encodes CASCLGGTGISGANVLTF.

This clonotype was observed many times. This chain joins TRBV4-2 and TRBJ2-7; D remains unclear. The germline V gene has CDR1 LGHNA and CDR2 YNFKEQ. Trimming pared 6 bases from V and 5 bases from J, leaving 8 bases between. The CDR3 contains 11 residues. This CDR3 reads CASRQRHEQYF. CDR3 DNA sequence: TGTGCCAGCAGGCAACGGCACGAGCAGTACTTC.

This clonotype was seen a handful of times. The rearrangement joins TRBV5-1 to TRBJ2-5; the D gene is possibly TRBD1 (5 bases). The CDR3 length is 14 residues. The V gene lost 3 bases and the J gene lost 5 bases, with 14 bases spanning the gap. CDR1 and CDR2 (germline): SGHRS, YFSETQ. CDR3 nucleotide sequence: TGCGCCAGCAGCTCCCAGGGCAACAGGGAGACCCAGTACTTC. Translating it yields CASSSQGNRETQYF.

The sample holds one count of this clonotype. This chain connects TRBV19 to TRBJ2-7; 8 bases are shared with TRBD1. The germline gives CDR1 LNHDA, CDR2 SQIVND (reference sequence). With 1 base clipped from V and 3 bases from J, the junction kept 8 bases outside the gene matches. This CDR3 region has 16 residues. The CDR3 bases are TGTGCCAGTAGTATAGGAGGCGGCAGGGGGCTCTACGAGCAGTACTTC. Its translation is CASSIGGGRGLYEQYF.

The sample holds many counts of this clonotype. The rearrangement joins TRBV29-1 to TRBJ2-7; 9 nucleotides align to TRBD1. Germline trimming cut 6 bases from V and 3 bases from J; bases unmatched to any gene: 3. Germline V lookup: CDR1 SQVTM, CDR2 ANQGSEA. The CDR3 contains 12 residues. CDR3 protein: CSVPGQGYEQYF. The CDR3 DNA sequence: TGCAGCGTCCCGGGACAGGGCTACGAGCAGTACTTC.

This clonotype was observed at least ten times. V is TRBV5-6 and J is TRBJ2-1; 8 bases map to TRBD2. Trimming took 6 bases from V and 4 from J; bases not matched to a gene: 6. CDR3 length equals 14 residues. Per the germline V gene, CDR1 is SGHDT and CDR2 is YYEEEE. Here the CDR3 reads CASTSGGDYNEQFF. The DNA of the CDR3 is TGTGCCAGCACCTCCGGGGGGGATTACAATGAGCAGTTCTTC.